This is a list of T cell receptor beta chains from one sample in a study of Graves' ophthalmopathy and Graves' hyperthyroidism. TCRdb re-called the multiplex PCR reads through MiXCR, storing one row per CDR3 protein. The profile shows about 390,000 distinct CDR3 sequences, 15% to 20% of them singletons. The specimen was peripheral blood. These receptors all stem from an adult woman with stable Graves' hyperthyroidism. The CDR3 runs from the conserved cysteine through the conserved F or W. Fields, in order: V gene, J gene, clone size, D gene, CDR3 DNA, CDR3 protein. D genes are given only for firm matches. The listing skips clone size in some rows; elsewhere it reads once, few, many or a size class.

>TRBV28|TRBJ1-5|many|TRBD1
TGTGCCAGCAGTTTAGTCAGGGGGGGCAATCAGCCCCAGCATTTT
CASSLVRGGNQPQHF
>TRBV11-2|TRBJ2-7|many|.
TGTGCCAGCAGCTCTTTATGGCGGGATTCCCACGAGCAGTACTTC
CASSSLWRDSHEQYF
>TRBV10-3|TRBJ1-1|many|.
TGTGCCATCAGTGAAGGTGGGGTTGGTGAAGCTTTCTTT
CAISEGGVGEAFF
>TRBV24-1|TRBJ2-2|.|TRBD2
TGTGCCACCAGTGACCCCCGGGGGGCCGGGGAGCTGTTTTTT
CATSDPRGAGELFF
>TRBV11-2|TRBJ1-6|many|TRBD1
TGTGCCAGCAGCTTAGCCTTCAGGGGGCAAGAACCCCTCCACTTT
CASSLAFRGQEPLHF
>TRBV6-1|TRBJ1-5|many|.
TGTGCCAGCATCGACCAGGTTCCCAATCAGCCCCAGCATTTT
CASIDQVPNQPQHF
>TRBV2|TRBJ2-2|many|.
TGTGCCAGCACCGGACAGTCAAACACCGGGGAGCTGTTTTTT
CASTGQSNTGELFF
>TRBV7-8|TRBJ2-2|.|.
TGTGCCAGCAGCCCTACCGTGGGGGAGTACACCGGGGAGCTGTTTTTT
CASSPTVGEYTGELFF
>TRBV5-1|TRBJ2-4|.|TRBD1
TGCGCCAGCAGCTTATCCGGGACAGGGGTCCAAAACATTCAGTACTTC
CASSLSGTGVQNIQYF
>TRBV28|TRBJ2-6|many|TRBD1
TGTGCCAGCAGTCCATGGACAGGAGACCTCTCTGGGGCCAACGTCCTGACTTTC
CASSPWTGDLSGANVLTF
>TRBV28|TRBJ1-2|many|TRBD1
TGTGCCAGCAGGGTGACAGGGGGCGGTAACTATGGCTACACCTTC
CASRVTGGGNYGYTF
>TRBV4-3|TRBJ2-7|many|.
TGCGCCAGCAGCCAGAGCTACTTGAGCTCCTACGAGCAGTACTTC
CASSQSYLSSYEQYF
>TRBV6-2/TRBV6-3|TRBJ1-1|.|.
TGTGCCAGCAGTGCTCCAGGGTTGGGAGAAGACACTGAAGCTTTCTTT
CASSAPGLGEDTEAFF
>TRBV6-2/TRBV6-3|TRBJ1-2|many|.
TGTGCCAGCAGTTACCTTGACAGGACCTATGGCTACACCTTC
CASSYLDRTYGYTF
>TRBV28|TRBJ2-7|.|.
TGTGCCAGCAACCGGGATAAAAAGGGGGAGGGTTCCCACGAGCAGTACTTC
CASNRDKKGEGSHEQYF
>TRBV2|TRBJ1-2|many|.
TGTGCCAGCAGTGACACTCAGGGGTTCGTTTATGGCTACACCTTC
CASSDTQGFVYGYTF
>TRBV4-3|TRBJ1-1|many|.
TGCGCCAGCAGCCCGTACCGGGGAAACACTGAAGCTTTCTTT
CASSPYRGNTEAFF
>TRBV28|TRBJ2-2|many|TRBD2
TGTGCCAGCAGCTGGACTAGCGGGAGTCGGAACACCGGGGAGCTGTTTTTT
CASSWTSGSRNTGELFF
>TRBV6-5|TRBJ2-5|.|TRBD1
TGTGCCAGCAGTTACGGTTTCCAGGGGGTAGGGGAGACCCAGTACTTC
CASSYGFQGVGETQYF
>TRBV28|TRBJ2-5|many|.
TGTGCCAGCAGTCCCGCGGCGAACACTCGGACCCAGTACTTC
CASSPAANTRTQYF
>TRBV11-2|TRBJ2-5|.|.
TGTGCCAGCAGCTTTGGGGACCGAGGGGTTCGGCGGAAAGAGACCCAGTACTTC
CASSFGDRGVRRKETQYF
>TRBV6-1|TRBJ2-2|many|.
TGTGCCAGCAGCCAACAGGGATGGGACCTGTTTTTT
CASSQQGWDLFF
>TRBV5-1|TRBJ2-7|many|.
TGCGCCACCGCAGCAGGGACCAGCAGAACCGAGCAGTACTTC
CATAAGTSRTEQYF
>TRBV12-3/TRBV12-4|TRBJ1-3|many|.
TGTGCCAGCAGTTTGAGCTCTGGAAACACCATATATTTT
CASSLSSGNTIYF
>TRBV5-2|TRBJ1-6|.|.
TGCGCCAGCAATCACGACCGGGACAGGGGTAATTCACCCCTCCACTTT
CASNHDRDRGNSPLHF
>TRBV10-3|TRBJ1-5|many|TRBD1
TGTGCCATCAGTGGGACAGGTCGCAATCAGCCCCAGCATTTT
CAISGTGRNQPQHF
>TRBV10-3|TRBJ1-1|many|TRBD1
TGTGCCATCAAAGAAATACAGGGGGGCACTGAAGCTTTCTTT
CAIKEIQGGTEAFF
>TRBV12-3/TRBV12-4|TRBJ1-1|many|.
TGTGCCAGCAGAGACAGCCAGGGCCCTGAAGCTTTCTTT
CASRDSQGPEAFF
>TRBV27|TRBJ1-5|many|.
TGTGCCAGCAAGGGGGGAGGGCAGCCCCAGCATTTT
CASKGGGQPQHF
>TRBV12-3/TRBV12-4|TRBJ2-7|many|.
TGTGCCAGCAGTTATGGGGGGTCCCGATCCTACGAGCAGTACTTC
CASSYGGSRSYEQYF
>TRBV15|TRBJ1-6|many|.
TGTGCCACCAGCAGAGATCTTCCCGGGCAGCAAAAAGTCTCACCCCTCCACTTT
CATSRDLPGQQKVSPLHF